This TCR beta chain was captured in a study of blood T cell repertoires in COVID-19. Germline CDR1 KGHSH, CDR2 LQKENI. Trimming left V 2 bases short and J 4 bases short, with 7 bases between. CDR3 length: 13 residues. Clones were sequenced by immunoSEQ multiplex PCR, and TCRdb holds only the in-frame ones, with some missing. The profile shows approximately 150,000 clones, about 89% of them singletons. This TCR was recovered from a man aged 45-65 years who had recovered from COVID-19. The sequenced material came from peripheral blood. V gene TRBV18 combines with J gene TRBJ2-3; D remains ambiguous. The CDR3 DNA sequence: TGTGCCAGCTCACCATCTAGTGCAGATACGCAGTATTTT. Protein product: CASSPSSADTQYF.